These 18 T cell receptor beta chains were all obtained from the same sample, sequenced in a study of shared clonotypes between healthy human individuals. Measured with immunoSEQ multiplex PCR; TCRdb has only the in-frame clones, and not every one. The sample yields about 2 million clones, 95% seen once. The sample taken for sequencing was naive CD4+ T cells sorted from blood. Subset: CD45RA+ positively selected. These receptors came from a young man in good health.

This chain connects TRBV27 to TRBJ1-1; D is uncertain. Germline V CDR1 and CDR2: MNHEY, SMNVEV (reference sequence). V was shortened by 2 bases and J by 6 bases, with 10 bases between the two germline ends. This CDR3 is built from 13 residues. The CDR3 reads CASSLKGMAEAFF. The CDR3 region has the DNA TGTGCCAGCAGTTTAAAGGGTATGGCTGAAGCTTTCTTT.

This clone was seen only once. The V and J genes are TRBV19 and TRBJ1-1; no clear D. V was shortened by 6 bases and J by 0 bases, with 14 bases between the two germline ends. This CDR3 comprises 15 residues. The germline V gene encodes CDR1 LNHDA and CDR2 SQIVND (reference sequence). The CDR3 DNA sequence: TGTGCCAGTAGCCCCCTCGGGATCGTGAACACTGAAGCTTTCTTT. Protein: CASSPLGIVNTEAFF.

This rearrangement joins TRBV5-1 to TRBJ2-7; 8 bases fit TRBD2. Germline CDR1 and CDR2: SGHRS and YFSETQ. Trimming cost V 4 bases and J 4 bases; bases outside gene matches: 7. CDR3 size: 14 residues. In DNA, the CDR3 is TGCGCCAGCAGCGTGACTAGCGAGAAATACGAGCAGTACTTC. As protein: CASSVTSEKYEQYF.

This chain uses TRBV2 with TRBJ1-5; 8 bases are a match to TRBD1. J lost 7 bases, V lost 5 bases, and 7 bases had no gene match. This CDR3 spans 14 amino acids. The germline V gene has CDR1 SNHLY and CDR2 FYNNEI. The DNA for the CDR3 is TGTGCCAGCAGTTTTTCAGGGGGCGGACAGCCCCAGCATTTT. This encodes CASSFSGGGQPQHF.

The chain joins TRBV15 to TRBJ1-2; tentative D call: TRBD1 (6 bases). The CDR3 is 14 residues long. CDR1 and CDR2 (germline): LNHNV, YYDKDF (reference sequence). Trimming stripped 0 bases from V and 2 bases from J, with 7 bases between. The CDR3 reads CATSREDRNYGYTF. In nucleotides, the CDR3 is TGTGCCACCAGCAGAGAGGACAGAAACTATGGCTACACCTTC.

This sequence joins TRBV30 and TRBJ2-7; D is perhaps TRBD2 (6 bases). V lost 1 base to trimming and J lost 7 bases, with 8 bases between them. This CDR3 comprises 11 residues. Per the germline V gene, CDR1 is GTSNPN and CDR2 is SVGIG (reference sequence). The CDR3 region has the DNA TGTGCCTGGAGTGCCCGGGAGGAGCAGTACTTC. Its protein product is CAWSAREEQYF.

The chain combines TRBV30 with TRBJ2-1, with a weak D call TRBD2 (5 bases). The CDR3 extends over 13 amino acids. Germline CDR1 and CDR2: GTSNPN and SVGIG (reference sequence). V was clipped by 0 bases and J by 11 bases, with 14 bases between them. CDR3 nucleotides: TGTGCCTGGAGTGTACGGTCGGGGATTAAGCAGTTCTTC. Protein: CAWSVRSGIKQFF.

V gene TRBV9 combines with J gene TRBJ2-1; no clear D. Germline CDR1 SGDLS, CDR2 YYNGEE. The V and J ends lost 3 bases and 5 bases respectively, with 15 bases between them. The CDR3 loop spans 15 amino acids. The CDR3 sequence is CASSANPAPNNEQFF. The CDR3 DNA reads TGTGCCAGCAGCGCTAACCCGGCACCAAACAATGAGCAGTTCTTC. The full variable domain, in which reference TRBV9 and TRBJ2-1 provide the parts outside the CDR3, is DSGVTQTPKHLITATGQRVTLRCSPRSGDLSVYWYQQSLDQGLQFLIQYYNGEERAKGNILERFSAQQFPDLHSELNLSSLELGDSALYFCASSANPAPNNEQFFGPGTRLTVL.

Written as DNA, the CDR3 is TGTGCCTGGACTGGGAACAGGGCGGGCGGCACTGAAGCTTTCTTT. It encodes CAWTGNRAGGTEAFF. This chain links TRBV30 with TRBJ1-1, with D possibly being TRBD1 (6 bases). This CDR3 is 15 amino acids long. Germline assignment: CDR1 GTSNPN and CDR2 SVGIG (reference sequence). The ends were cut back, 4 bases at V and 4 bases at J, with 19 bases in the middle.

The chain has TRBV6-5 and TRBJ1-2, with TRBD1 matching over 10 bases. Germline V gene lookup returns CDR1 MNHEY and CDR2 SVGAGI. The CDR3 length is 15 residues. The junction had 3 bases not matched to a gene; V was cut back by 4 bases and J by 1 base. CDR3 residues: CASSLGQGVNYGYTF. CDR3 bases: TGTGCCAGCAGTTTAGGACAGGGGGTTAACTATGGCTACACCTTC.

This rearrangement joins TRBV6-1 to TRBJ1-2; D is uncertain. V gave up 0 bases and J gave up 8 bases, with 13 bases separating them. CDR3 length: 14 residues. CDR1 and CDR2 (germline): MNHNS, SASEGT. The CDR3 coding sequence is TGTGCCAGCAGTGAAGCGTGGCTGCGTGAGGGCTACACCTTC. Amino acids: CASSEAWLREGYTF.

This chain connects TRBV30 to TRBJ1-1; D is undetermined. This CDR3 region has 16 residues. Germline assignment: CDR1 GTSNPN and CDR2 SVGIG (reference sequence). Trimming pared 2 bases from V and 3 bases from J, leaving 19 bases between. The CDR3 is CAWSIRLTRGYTEAFF. CDR3 bases: TGTGCCTGGAGTATCCGACTTACTCGGGGTTACACTGAAGCTTTCTTT.

The chain joins TRBV27 to TRBJ1-5, with D tentatively TRBD1 (5 bases). The germline CDR1 and CDR2 sequences are MNHEY and SMNVEV (reference sequence). The CDR3 has 18 residues. Trimming stripped 6 bases from V and 2 bases from J, with 23 bases between. The chain's CDR3 is CASSLSGTVKSGNQPQHF. The CDR3 nucleotides are TGTGCCAGCAGCCTGTCCGGGACGGTCAAGAGCGGCAATCAGCCCCAGCATTTT.

The V call is TRBV5-1, the J call TRBJ1-1; no firm D call. The V gene's germline CDR1 is SGHRS and CDR2 YFSETQ. The germline V and J ends were trimmed by 0 bases and 4 bases, with 10 bases remaining between them. There are 14 residues in the CDR3. The CDR3 loop is CASSLDSLRTEAFF. CDR3 coding DNA: TGCGCCAGCAGCTTGGACAGTCTTCGCACTGAAGCTTTCTTT.

This rearrangement joins TRBV7-8 to TRBJ1-5, with TRBD1 matching 8 bases. V shed 3 bases, J shed 1 base, and the junction held 2 bases outside the gene matches. Germline CDR1 and CDR2: SGHVS and FQNEAQ. This CDR3 comprises 15 residues. The CDR3 is CASSLRQGSNQPQHF. The CDR3 bases are TGTGCCAGCAGCTTGAGACAGGGGAGCAATCAGCCCCAGCATTTT.

The chain combines TRBV7-9 with TRBJ1-3; D unresolved. The CDR3 length is 14 residues. From germline, CDR1 is SEHNR and CDR2 FQNEAQ (reference sequence). Deletions cut 3 bases from V and 2 bases from J, with 8 bases between. The CDR3, as DNA: TGTGCCAGCAGCTTCGGCCTTACTGGAAACACCATATATTTT. Its protein is CASSFGLTGNTIYF. The whole variable domain, remainder taken from reference TRBV7-9 and TRBJ1-3, is DTGVSQNPRHKITKRGQNVTFRCDPISEHNRLYWYRQTLGQGPEFLTYFQNEAQLEKSRLLSDRFSAERPKGSFSTLEIQRTEQGDSAMYLCASSFGLTGNTIYFGEGSWLTVV.

Here the CDR3 reads CASSQLAGSTDTQYF. The CDR3 coding sequence is TGTGCCAGCTCTCAGCTAGCGGGAAGCACAGATACGCAGTATTTT. The chain couples TRBV18 to TRBJ2-3, with 9 positions matching TRBD2. The V gene's germline CDR1 is KGHSH and CDR2 LQKENI. The CDR3 extends over 15 amino acids. J gave up 0 bases and V 6 bases, and 4 bases lay outside the gene matches.

The sample holds one count of this clone. The genes are TRBV11-1 and TRBJ2-7; 7 bases match TRBD1. The CDR3 has 16 residues. After removal of 5 bases from V and 0 bases from J, the junction contained 10 bases not matched to a gene. The germline V gene encodes CDR1 SGHAT and CDR2 FQDESV (reference sequence). The CDR3 DNA reads as TGTGCCAGCAGCCACATGGGACAGTTGATCTCCTACGAGCAGTACTTC. As protein: CASSHMGQLISYEQYF.